This T cell receptor beta chain was sequenced in a study of blood T cell repertoires in COVID-19. Whole-study context: T cells, B-cell-depleted T cells, or PBMCs supplied cDNA or gDNA.

Source study methods: Reference gene primer amplification gave nucleated cell count estimates. The method was immunoSEQ multiplex PCR; TCRdb's version includes in-frame clones alone and lacks a portion of them. V and J calls and clone size are copied from that table; D and trimming were computed from the DNA. The data show 150,000 to 190,000 clones, with 75% to 90% seen just once and 15% held by the top ten. From germline, CDR1 is MRHNA and CDR2 SNTAGT. Trimming cost V 6 bases and J 0 bases, with 14 bases left between them. The CDR3 sequence is 16 residues long. This receptor was identified in a woman aged 40 to 49 with acute or convalescent COVID-19. Sequenced material: peripheral blood. The gene calls are TRBV6-4 and TRBJ2-2; weak D call: TRBD2 (5 bases). This CDR3 is CASRAAGPTNTGELFF. Here the CDR3 DNA reads TGTGCCAGCAGAGCTGCGGGCCCAACGAACACCGGGGAGCTGTTTTTT.